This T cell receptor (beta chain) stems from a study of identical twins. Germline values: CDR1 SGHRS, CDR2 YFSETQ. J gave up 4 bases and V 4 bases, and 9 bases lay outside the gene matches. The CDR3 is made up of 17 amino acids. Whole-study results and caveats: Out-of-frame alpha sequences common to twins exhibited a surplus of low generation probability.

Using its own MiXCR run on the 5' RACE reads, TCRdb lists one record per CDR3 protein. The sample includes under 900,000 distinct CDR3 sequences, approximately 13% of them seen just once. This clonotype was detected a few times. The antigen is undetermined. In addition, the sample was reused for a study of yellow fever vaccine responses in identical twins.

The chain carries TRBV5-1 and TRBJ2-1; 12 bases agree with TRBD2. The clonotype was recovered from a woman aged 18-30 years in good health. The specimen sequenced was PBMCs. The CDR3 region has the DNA TGCGCCAGCAGCCTTAGACTAGCGGGAGTTTTGTACAATGAGCAGTTCTTC. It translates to CASSLRLAGVLYNEQFF.